This T cell receptor beta chain was documented in a study of T cell changes during pregnancy in multiple sclerosis. Produced via immunoSEQ multiplex PCR; TCRdb's table is partial and in-frame only. Of approximately 90,000 clones listed, approximately 91% are singletons. V was clipped by 5 bases and J by 0 bases, with 14 bases between them. The CDR3 runs 15 residues. Per the germline V gene, CDR1 is SGHNT and CDR2 is YENEEA. This chain uses TRBV11-3 with TRBJ2-7; maybe TRBD1 (5 bases). The receptor was derived from a female donor with multiple sclerosis, enrolled in a pregnancy study. This material consisted of peripheral blood, taken in the first trimester of pregnancy. CDR3 region: CASSIRQISSYEQYF. CDR3 coding DNA: TGTGCCAGCAGCATCCGACAGATCAGCTCCTACGAGCAGTACTTC.